This TCR beta chain was documented in a study of CD8+CD57+ T cells in acquired aplastic anemia. About the study: On average, sorted CD4+ and CD8+ cells gave approximately 3.1 ug of DNA.

From germline, CDR1 is MRHNA and CDR2 SNTAGT. The CDR3 is 14 amino acids. Sequenced patients had shown CD8+CD57+ cell expansion by flow cytometry. The blood sampling took place in patients who had so far received no therapy. The study's findings and limits: There were fewer than 35 CD8+ CDR3 sequences that occurred in both patients and controls.

A word on this clonotype: Its cognate antigen is unknown.

TCR beta VDJ combinations and CDR3 sequences were profiled from genomic DNA. One entry per CDR3 protein, called by TCRdb with MiXCR from the reads. The profile covers under 200,000 distinct CDR3 sequences, with about 64% appearing a single time and 35% to 60% taken by the ten largest. The sequence derives from a human donor with aplastic anemia. The J gene is TRBJ2-5, the V gene TRBV6-4; D is unclear. The J call may not be correct, given that the DNA end is closer to TRBJ2-4. Material for sequencing was sorted CD4+, CD8+, or CD8+CD57+ T cells (not recorded which) from PBMCs. The CDR3 region has the DNA TGTGCCAGCAGTGGGACGGATAACCAAAACATTCAGTACTTC. It yields the protein CASSGTDNQNIQYF.